The 32 T cell receptor beta chains in this list originate from one sample, sequenced in a study of T cell repertoires in cytomegalovirus infection. What these receptors recognize is not known. TCRdb independently ran MiXCR on the reads; one entry per CDR3 protein. The sample has some 900,000 distinct CDR3 sequences, 32% seen once. Here the sequenced sample was cultured CD8+ T cells from PBMCs, taken from culture after CMV antigen stimulation. Receptors originate from a human donor in good health (CMV status not recorded). Some clones in this sample may be carry-over from other donors' samples.

Concerning this clonotype itself: Since a much larger clone is just one base distant, this may be a read error. The chain is built from TRBV7-2 and TRBJ1-1, with D uncertain. The CDR3 is 13 amino acids. Germline-derived CDR1 and CDR2 are SGHTA and FQGNSA. In nucleotides, the CDR3 is TGTGCCAGCAGCCAAAAAATGAACGCTGAAGCTTTCTTT. Translated, it gives CASSQKMNAEAFF.

This clonotype was observed a few times. J is TRBJ1-3 and V is TRBV6-6; no firm D call. There are 16 residues in the CDR3. Between the trimmed V and J ends, which lost 5 bases and 1 base, there was a span of 15 bases. Germline loops: CDR1 MNHNY, CDR2 SVGAGI (reference sequence). This CDR3 reads CASSNLERLSGNTIYF. The CDR3 coding sequence is TGTGCCAGCAGTAATCTCGAAAGACTTTCTGGAAACACCATATATTTT.

The chain combines TRBV7-9 with TRBJ2-1; the D gene is possibly TRBD1 (6 bases). The germline V and J ends were trimmed by 6 bases and 8 bases, with 11 bases remaining between them. Germline V gene lookup returns CDR1 SEHNR and CDR2 FQNEAQ (reference sequence). CDR3 length: 12 amino acids. The DNA for the CDR3 is TGTGCCAGCAGATCCCAGGGGTATGAGCAGTTCTTC. It encodes CASRSQGYEQFF.

The chain joins TRBV14 to TRBJ2-3, with 7 bases lining up with TRBD1. The J segment lost 3 bases and the V segment lost 2 bases, leaving 11 bases of the junction unmatched. The CDR3 runs 17 residues. Per the germline V gene, CDR1 is SGHDN and CDR2 is FVKESK. The CDR3 loop reads CASSQYDRASRTDTQYF. The CDR3 nucleotides are TGTGCCAGCAGCCAATATGACAGGGCGAGCAGGACAGATACGCAGTATTTT.

To note about this clonotype: Germline and junction disagree at one end, which may indicate a read error. The genes are TRBV27 and TRBJ1-6; no clear D gene. Germline CDR1 reads MNHEY; CDR2 reads SMNVEV (reference sequence). This CDR3 region has 16 residues. CDR3 coding DNA: TGTGCCAGCACTTCCACCGTGAGCTCCTATAATTCACCCCTCCTCTTT. Protein sequence: CASTSTVSSYNSPLLF.

The chain has TRBV6-1 and TRBJ1-2; D perhaps matches TRBD1 (5 bases). Germline assignment: CDR1 MNHNS and CDR2 SASEGT. The ends were cut back, 5 bases at V and 4 bases at J, with 17 bases in the middle. The CDR3 covers 15 residues. The CDR3 DNA sequence: TGTGCCAGCAGTAAACCGGGACCGCCTTTCTATGGCTACACCTTC. This codes for CASSKPGPPFYGYTF.

The chain employs TRBV15 and TRBJ1-5, with 9 nucleotides matching TRBD1. Germline loops: CDR1 LNHNV, CDR2 YYDKDF (reference sequence). J was trimmed by 1 base and V by 5 bases; bases with no gene match: 3. The length of the CDR3 is 15 residues. CDR3 region: CATSSDRGSNQPQHF. CDR3 bases: TGTGCCACCAGCTCGGACAGGGGAAGCAATCAGCCCCAGCATTTT. The full variable domain, rest sourced from reference TRBV15 and TRBJ1-5, is DAMVIQNPRYQVTQFGKPVTLSCSQTLNHNVMYWYQQKSSQAPKLLFHYYDKDFNNEADTPDNFQSRRPNTSFCFLDIRSPGLGDTAMYLCATSSDRGSNQPQHFGDGTRLSIL.

As concerns this clonotype: An end of the junction does not agree with germline; a read error may underlie this. The rearrangement uses TRBV7-6 and TRBJ1-1, with D tentatively TRBD1 (5 bases). The CDR3 totals 15 residues. Germline CDR1 and CDR2: SGHVS and FNYEAQ. The CDR3 region is CASSSWPGQNTEDFF. The CDR3 DNA reads as TGTGCCAGCAGCTCCTGGCCGGGGCAGAACACTGAAGATTTCTTT. Full variable domain (missing parts from reference TRBV7-6 and TRBJ1-1): GAGVSQSPRYKVTKRGQDVALRCDPISGHVSLYWYRQALGQGPEFLTYFNYEAQQDKSGLPNDRFSAERPEGSISTLTIQRTEQRDSAMYRCASSSWPGQNTEDFFGQGTRLTVV.

This rearrangement joins TRBV19 to TRBJ2-3; the D gene could be TRBD1 or TRBD2 (5 bases each). Per germline, CDR1 LNHDA and CDR2 SQIVND (reference sequence). V was cut by 5 bases and J by 4 bases, with 13 bases left in between. The CDR3 totals 14 residues. This CDR3 is CASSPGGYADTQYF. As DNA, the CDR3 is TGTGCCAGTAGTCCTGGGGGTTACGCAGATACGCAGTATTTT.

This sequence joins TRBV7-9 and TRBJ1-3; D is unresolved. The CDR3 totals 16 residues. Per germline, CDR1 SEHNR and CDR2 FQNEAQ (reference sequence). V lost 6 bases and J 0 bases, leaving 15 bases between the germline ends. CDR3 loop: CASSSNFRTSGNTIYF. CDR3 bases: TGTGCCAGCAGTTCAAACTTCCGGACCTCTGGAAACACCATATATTTT. The entire variable domain, with the rest obtained from reference TRBV7-9 and TRBJ1-3, is as follows: DTGVSQNPRHKITKRGQNVTFRCDPISEHNRLYWYRQTLGQGPEFLTYFQNEAQLEKSRLLSDRFSAERPKGSFSTLEIQRTEQGDSAMYLCASSSNFRTSGNTIYFGEGSWLTVV.

The V and J genes are TRBV24-1 and TRBJ2-1, with 9 bases aligning to TRBD1. CDR1 KGHDR and CDR2 SFDVKD come from the germline V gene. The CDR3 covers 13 residues. J was trimmed by 8 bases and V by 9 bases; bases with no gene match: 7. CDR3 residues: CATAGQGWDEQFF. CDR3 coding DNA: TGTGCCACCGCGGGACAGGGTTGGGATGAGCAGTTCTTC.

J is TRBJ1-5 and V is TRBV4-1, with a possible D match to TRBD1 (5 bases). The CDR3 runs 16 residues. V lost 1 base and J 4 bases, leaving 14 bases between the germline ends. Germline V CDR1 and CDR2: MGHRA, YSYEKL. CDR3 DNA: TGCGCCAGCAGCCAAGTCTTGCAGGGCGCAAATCAGCCCCAGCATTTT. Amino acid sequence: CASSQVLQGANQPQHF.

This chain uses TRBV20-1 with TRBJ2-3; D is unclear. This CDR3 is 13 amino acids long. Germline values: CDR1 DFQATT, CDR2 SNEGSKA (reference sequence). The ends were cut back, 6 bases at V and 1 base at J, with 11 bases in the middle. The CDR3, as DNA: TGCAGTGCGCGGCCTAAGGGCACAGATACGCAGTATTTT. Residues: CSARPKGTDTQYF.

V usage is TRBV11-2 and J usage is TRBJ1-2; D gene uncertain. V lost 2 bases and J lost 4, with 14 bases in between. Germline V gene sequence: CDR1 SGHAT, CDR2 FQNNGV. The CDR3 is 15 residues long. CDR3 amino acids: CASSLTHSSRYGYTF. The CDR3 nucleotides are TGTGCCAGCAGCTTAACCCACTCGTCCCGCTATGGCTACACCTTC.

The chain couples TRBV4-1 to TRBJ2-3, with TRBD2 identical over 14 bases. The CDR3 runs to 17 residues. Trimming removed 2 bases from V and 3 bases from J; junction bases left unmatched: 4. Germline CDR1 reads MGHRA; CDR2 reads YSYEKL. As DNA, the CDR3 is TGCGCCAGCAGCCAACTGACTAGCGGGGGGGCGACAGATACGCAGTATTTT. Translated: CASSQLTSGGATDTQYF.

This clonotype was seen ten or more times. This chain links TRBV7-8 with TRBJ2-5; unclear D gene. CDR1 is SGHVS and CDR2 is FQNEAQ in the germline V gene. This CDR3 region has 14 residues. Trimming took 1 base from V and 2 from J, leaving 8 bases between them. The CDR3 coding sequence is TGTGCCAGCAGCTTAGGGGCCGTTCAAGAGACCCAGTACTTC. Protein product: CASSLGAVQETQYF.

This sequence joins TRBV20-1 and TRBJ2-6; TRBD1 aligns across 9 bases. With V trimmed by 3 bases and J by 3 bases, 3 bases remained unmatched. CDR3 length: 15 residues. CDR1 is DFQATT, CDR2 SNEGSKA, per germline (reference sequence). CDR3: CSARDRGYGANVLTF. CDR3 nucleotide sequence: TGCAGTGCTAGGGACAGGGGTTATGGGGCCAACGTCCTGACTTTC.

In its sample, this clonotype was seen a few times. This rearrangement joins TRBV7-2 to TRBJ2-7; TRBD2 agrees at 8 bases. This CDR3 comprises 15 residues. J gave up 2 bases and V 5 bases, and 8 bases lay outside the gene matches. The germline V gene has CDR1 SGHTA and CDR2 FQGNSA. The CDR3 loop reads CASSVSGASTYEQYF. CDR3 bases: TGTGCCAGCAGCGTTAGCGGGGCGTCAACCTACGAGCAGTACTTC.

This clonotype came up a few times. This rearrangement joins TRBV7-2 to TRBJ1-1; D not certain. This CDR3 has 14 amino acids. Germline CDR1 and CDR2: SGHTA and FQGNSA. V lost 0 bases and J 1 base, leaving 6 bases between the germline ends. The DNA for the CDR3 is TGTGCCAGCAGCTTAGCGAGACAGAACACTGAAGCTTTCTTT. It encodes CASSLARQNTEAFF.

V and J are TRBV7-4 and TRBJ2-3, with 7 bases that match TRBD2. Per germline, CDR1 SGHVT and CDR2 SQSDAQ. Trimming at V came to 5 bases and at J to 0 bases, leaving 5 bases not matched to a gene. The CDR3 covers 15 residues. The DNA of the CDR3 is TGTGCCAGCAGCACCCAGCGGGGAAGCACAGATACGCAGTATTTT. It codes for CASSTQRGSTDTQYF.

The chain recombines TRBV5-1 with TRBJ1-2; possibly TRBD1 for D (5 bases). The CDR3 runs 14 residues. CDR1 is SGHRS, CDR2 YFSETQ, per germline. V was cut by 3 bases and J by 3 bases, with 12 bases left in between. CDR3 DNA sequence: TGCGCCAGCAGCTACGGGAGGGGAGACTATGGCTACACCTTC. It codes for CASSYGRGDYGYTF.

The V call is TRBV6-5, the J call TRBJ1-2; D unclear. The CDR3 spans 15 residues. Germline V gives CDR1 MNHEY, CDR2 SVGAGI. Trimming took off 0 bases at V and 2 bases at J, with 10 bases between the two ends. CDR3 amino acids: CASSYSTLGNYGYTF. The CDR3, as DNA: TGTGCCAGCAGTTACTCGACCCTGGGAAACTATGGCTACACCTTC.

The chain uses TRBV19 and TRBJ2-3, with D possibly called TRBD1 or TRBD2 (6 bases each). CDR1 LNHDA and CDR2 SQIVND come from the germline V gene (reference sequence). The CDR3 runs 14 residues. V was cut by 7 bases and J by 5 bases, with 16 bases left in between. The CDR3 nucleotides read TGTGCCAGTAACTTGGGGGGCCGGATAGATACGCAGTATTTT. Translating gives CASNLGGRIDTQYF. The variable domain in full, completed from reference TRBV19 and TRBJ2-3, reads DGGITQSPKYLFRKEGQNVTLSCEQNLNHDAMYWYRQDPGQGLRLIYYSQIVNDFQKGDIAEGYSVSREKKESFPLTVTSAQKNPTAFYLCASNLGGRIDTQYFGPGTRLTVL.

V usage is TRBV6-1 and J usage is TRBJ2-1; D remains ambiguous. CDR1 is MNHNS, CDR2 SASEGT, per germline. This CDR3 has 15 amino acids. Trimming removed 3 bases at V and 2 bases at J, with 11 bases between. The CDR3 DNA follows: TGTGCCAGCAGTGACCCCGGAAAGACCTACAATGAGCAGTTCTTC. Its translation: CASSDPGKTYNEQFF.

This chain uses TRBV7-3 with TRBJ2-3; D perhaps matches TRBD1 (5 bases). V lost 1 base and J lost 0, with 11 bases in between. This CDR3 has 16 residues. Germline V gene data show CDR1 as SGHTA and CDR2 as FQGTGA. The CDR3 bases are TGTGCCAGCAGCTTAAATCCAGGGTTTAGCACAGATACGCAGTATTTT. The encoded protein is CASSLNPGFSTDTQYF.

The V call is TRBV5-8, the J call TRBJ2-3; a weak D match, TRBD2 (5 bases). Per germline, CDR1 SGHTS and CDR2 YDEGEE. The CDR3 is 15 amino acids. V lost 4 bases to trimming and J lost 3 bases, with 15 bases between them. The CDR3, as DNA: TGTGCCAGCAGCCCGAGGGCCCACACGACAGATACGCAGTATTTT. This translates into CASSPRAHTTDTQYF.

The V call is TRBV7-2, the J call TRBJ2-5; D possibly corresponds to TRBD2 (6 bases). The CDR3 is 12 residues long. Germline lookup yields CDR1 SGHTA and CDR2 FQGNSA. Trimming pared 8 bases from V and 7 bases from J, leaving 14 bases between. The CDR3 DNA sequence: TGTGCCAGCCAAGGAGGGGCCGGGACCCAGTACTTC. Protein: CASQGGAGTQYF.

This clonotype appeared many times. This chain's CDR3 is CASRVGGTEAFF. CDR3 nucleotides: TGTGCCAGCAGGGTGGGAGGGACTGAAGCTTTCTTT. The V call is TRBV25-1, the J call TRBJ1-1; no reliable D call. The CDR3 runs 12 residues. Trimming left V 6 bases short and J 5 bases short, with 10 bases between. Germline V gene lookup returns CDR1 MGHDK and CDR2 SYGVNS. Filled out from reference TRBV25-1 and TRBJ1-1, the complete variable domain reads EADIYQTPRYLVIGTGKKITLECSQTMGHDKMYWYQQDPGMELHLIHYSYGVNSTEKGDLSSESTVSRIRTEHFPLTLESARPSHTSQYLCASRVGGTEAFFGQGTRLTVV.

The genes are TRBV5-5 and TRBJ2-7; D remains ambiguous. The V gene lost 0 bases and the J gene lost 9 bases, with 16 bases spanning the gap. Germline V gene data show CDR1 as SGHKS and CDR2 as YYEKEE (reference sequence). The CDR3 sequence is 14 residues long. The chain's CDR3 is CASSLGRELDGQYV. As DNA, the CDR3 is TGTGCCAGCAGCTTGGGACGAGAGCTGGATGGGCAGTACGTC.

The chain has TRBV10-3 and TRBJ1-2; 7 positions agree with TRBD1. The CDR3 is made up of 12 amino acids. With 7 bases clipped from V and 4 bases from J, the junction kept 3 bases outside the gene matches. The V gene's germline CDR1 is ENHRY and CDR2 SYGVKD. The chain's CDR3 is CAIKGGGYGYTF. Written as DNA, the CDR3 is TGTGCCATCAAAGGGGGCGGCTATGGCTACACCTTC.

This clonotype was detected only a few times. The gene calls are TRBV12-3 or TRBV12-4 and TRBJ2-1, with 11 positions matching TRBD2. After removal of 8 bases from V and 7 bases from J, the junction contained 10 bases not matched to a gene. This CDR3 contains 15 residues. The CDR3 loop is CASLSGGASVNEQFF. CDR3 in DNA: TGTGCCAGCCTTAGCGGGGGGGCGTCGGTGAATGAGCAGTTCTTC.

This clonotype was observed a handful of times. J is TRBJ1-5 and V is TRBV19; perhaps TRBD1 as D (6 bases). The CDR3 has 21 amino acids. The germline V gene has CDR1 LNHDA and CDR2 SQIVND (reference sequence). The V and J ends lost 1 base and 0 bases respectively, with 25 bases between them. The CDR3 DNA sequence: TGTGCCAGTAGTATAGTAGCGGGGGGGCATGACTTACTTTATAGCAATCAGCCCCAGCATTTT. Its translation: CASSIVAGGHDLLYSNQPQHF.